This T cell receptor beta chain is drawn from a study of blood T cell repertoires in COVID-19. Study background: The analysed material was cDNA or gDNA that came from T cells, B-cell-depleted T cells, or PBMCs.

Libraries were prepared by immunoSEQ multiplex PCR; TCRdb keeps only in-frame clonotypes and omits some of them. The data hold hundreds of thousands of clones, with approximately 88% observed a single time. Sequences were obtained from peripheral blood. This receptor was obtained from a man between 60 and 70 years old who had recovered from COVID-19.

As DNA, the CDR3 is TGTGCCAGCAGTTGGGGACAGGGGGTCGAGCAGTACTTC. Translating gives CASSWGQGVEQYF. The chain has TRBV27 and TRBJ2-7, with TRBD1 identical over 11 bases. The CDR3 has 13 amino acids. CDR1 MNHEY and CDR2 SMNVEV come from the germline V gene (reference sequence). Losses at the gene ends were 4 bases for V and 6 bases for J; bases not matched to a gene: 2.